These 26 T cell receptor beta chains came from one sample sequenced in a study of blood T cell repertoires in COVID-19. Here immunoSEQ multiplex PCR was the method, and the copy in TCRdb shows in-frame clones only, minus some. The sample yields 250,000 to 350,000 clones, approximately 85% seen once. The sample taken for sequencing was peripheral blood. These receptors were collected from a human donor with COVID-19, enrolled during active disease. The donor label of this sample is uncertain.

This clone is a singleton in its sample. This rearrangement joins TRBV7-9 to TRBJ1-3, with TRBD1 matching over 8 bases. The trim removed 2 bases at V and 7 bases at J, leaving 7 bases unmatched. This CDR3 has 15 residues. CDR1 and CDR2 (germline): SEHNR, FQNEAQ (reference sequence). The CDR3 coding sequence is TGTGCCAGCAGCTTATCCGGGACAGGAGGGAACACCATATATTTT. Protein product: CASSLSGTGGNTIYF.

The V and J genes are TRBV3-1 (or the pseudogene TRBV3-2) and TRBJ2-5; D might be TRBD2 (5 bases). V was cut by 1 base and J by 5 bases, with 17 bases left in between. CDR3 length equals 16 residues. Germline values: CDR1 LGHDT, CDR2 YNNKEL (reference sequence). The CDR3 nucleotides read TGTGCCAGCAGCCAAGGGGGAGCGGCCTCTGGGGAGACCCAGTACTTC. Translating gives CASSQGGAASGETQYF.

In this sample, this clone turned up many times. The rearrangement links TRBV4-1 to TRBJ2-2; D gene ambiguous. This CDR3 comprises 16 residues. The V end was cut by 4 bases, the J end by 3 bases, with 15 bases between. CDR1 is MGHRA, CDR2 YSYEKL, per germline. The CDR3 region has the DNA TGCGCCAGCAGCCCCCGCGGCGTAGCCGACACCGGGGAGCTGTTTTTT. Translated: CASSPRGVADTGELFF.

The J gene is TRBJ1-5, the V gene TRBV28, with no clear D. The V gene lost 9 bases and the J gene lost 8 bases, with 14 bases spanning the gap. Germline V gene data show CDR1 as MDHEN and CDR2 as SYDVKM. The CDR3 runs to 12 residues. The CDR3 DNA reads as TGTGCCAGTGGAGGCGGAATAGAGCCCCAGCATTTT. It translates to CASGGGIEPQHF.

The J gene is TRBJ1-5, the V gene TRBV30, with 8 nucleotides matching TRBD1. Germline trimming cut 4 bases from V and 5 bases from J; bases unmatched to any gene: 10. The CDR3 runs 15 residues. Per the germline V gene, CDR1 is GTSNPN and CDR2 is SVGIG (reference sequence). This CDR3 is CAWKSGTGGDQPQHF. The CDR3 coding sequence is TGTGCCTGGAAGTCCGGGACAGGTGGAGATCAGCCCCAGCATTTT. The complete variable domain, with remaining parts taken from reference TRBV30 and TRBJ1-5, reads SQTIHQWPATLVQPVGSPLSLECTVEGTSNPNLYWYRQAAGRGLQLLFYSVGIGQISSEVPQNLSASRPQDRQFILSSKKLLLSDSGFYLCAWKSGTGGDQPQHFGDGTRLSIL.

V and J are TRBV3-1 (or the pseudogene TRBV3-2) and TRBJ2-7; 8 bases map to TRBD1. The CDR3 is 12 residues long. The V gene's germline CDR1 is LGHDT and CDR2 YNNKEL (reference sequence). With 6 bases clipped from V and 6 bases from J, the junction kept 4 bases outside the gene matches. CDR3 amino acids: CASRPTGGEQYF. CDR3 bases: TGTGCCAGCAGACCCACAGGGGGCGAGCAGTACTTC.

The CDR3 reads CASSFSLAGLASYNEQFF. As DNA, the CDR3 is TGTGCCAGCAGCTTCTCCTTGGCCGGACTAGCTTCCTACAATGAGCAGTTCTTC. The chain has TRBV5-6 and TRBJ2-1, with 8 bases aligning to TRBD2. CDR1 is SGHDT and CDR2 is YYEEEE in the germline V gene. The CDR3 sequence is 18 residues long. The trim removed 2 bases at V and 1 base at J, leaving 11 bases unmatched.

The V call is TRBV7-6, the J call TRBJ2-2, with D perhaps TRBD2 (5 bases). The CDR3 spans 18 residues. Germline CDR1 is SGHVS and CDR2 is FNYEAQ. V gave up 5 bases and J gave up 0 bases, with 19 bases separating them. The CDR3 DNA follows: TGTGCCAGCAGCCTCTGGACTGGATCGAACGCGAACACCGGGGAGCTGTTTTTT. This sequence encodes CASSLWTGSNANTGELFF.

V usage is TRBV28 and J usage is TRBJ2-7, with D possibly TRBD1 on 6 matching bases. This CDR3 is built from 14 residues. CDR1 is MDHEN and CDR2 is SYDVKM in the germline V gene. V was trimmed by 5 bases and J by 2 bases, leaving 13 bases between them. In DNA, the CDR3 is TGTGCCAGCAGTCCTGCTGGACAGACCTACGAGCAGTACTTC. It codes for CASSPAGQTYEQYF.

The chain combines TRBV19 with TRBJ2-1, with D hard to call. Trimming stripped 9 bases from V and 5 bases from J, with 5 bases between. Germline V CDR1 and CDR2: LNHDA, SQIVND (reference sequence). This CDR3 region has 10 residues. This CDR3 is CASLDNEQFF. Written as DNA, the CDR3 is TGTGCCAGCCTAGACAATGAGCAGTTCTTC.

Notes on this clone: A much larger clone sits a single nucleotide away, making a read error possible. J is TRBJ1-1 and V is TRBV7-2, with TRBD1 identical over 7 bases. Losses at the gene ends were 2 bases for V and 0 bases for J; bases not matched to a gene: 3. The CDR3 runs to 15 residues. CDR1 and CDR2 (germline): SGHTA, FQGNSA. The CDR3 bases are TGTGCCAGCAGCTTACCGGGACAGATGAACACTGAAGCTTTCTTT. Amino acids: CASSLPGQMNTEAFF.

The table lists this clone with a few counts. The chain combines TRBV7-2 with TRBJ1-6; D remains unclear. Germline CDR1 is SGHTA and CDR2 is FQGNSA. The CDR3 is made up of 16 amino acids. Trimming shortened V by 0 bases and J by 8 bases, and 14 bases separated the two germline ends. The DNA for the CDR3 is TGTGCCAGCAGCTTAGCGGGCGGGATCCGGTATTCACCCCTCCACTTT. Encoded protein: CASSLAGGIRYSPLHF.

V usage is TRBV29-1 and J usage is TRBJ1-1; D is uncertain. Trimming stripped 7 bases from V and 6 bases from J, with 21 bases between. The CDR3 loop spans 14 amino acids. Germline CDR1 and CDR2: SQVTM and ANQGSEA. For the CDR3, the DNA is TGCAGCGCCACGGGGAGGGCGGGGTGGCCTGAAGCTTTCTTT. The encoded protein is CSATGRAGWPEAFF.

This chain joins TRBV27 and TRBJ1-2; 11 bases line up with TRBD1. This CDR3 is built from 14 residues. Germline CDR1 MNHEY, CDR2 SMNVEV (reference sequence). V dropped 5 bases and J dropped 5; count of bases not matched to a gene: 4. CDR3 in DNA: TGTGCCAGCAGTGCCGGGACAGGGGGTTATGGCTACACCTTC. Its protein is CASSAGTGGYGYTF.

The genes are TRBV5-1 and TRBJ2-3, with no clear D. The CDR3 covers 13 residues. Deletions cut 4 bases from V and 3 bases from J, with 9 bases between. In germline, CDR1 is SGHRS, CDR2 YFSETQ. CDR3 protein: CASSGLRTDTQYF. CDR3 coding DNA: TGCGCCAGCAGCGGCCTGAGGACAGATACGCAGTATTTT.

CDR3 loop: CASSAGHENTEAFF. The DNA of the CDR3 is TGCGCCAGCAGCGCCGGACACGAGAACACTGAAGCTTTCTTT. The V and J genes are TRBV5-1 and TRBJ1-1, with D perhaps matching TRBD1 (5 bases). V was shortened by 4 bases and J by 1 base, with 11 bases between the two germline ends. Germline lookup yields CDR1 SGHRS and CDR2 YFSETQ. The CDR3 sequence is 14 residues long.

The V call is TRBV7-9, the J call TRBJ1-2, with 9 nucleotides matching TRBD1. Germline values: CDR1 SEHNR, CDR2 FQNEAQ (reference sequence). The CDR3 contains 16 residues. The J segment lost 8 bases and the V segment lost 5 bases, leaving 15 bases of the junction unmatched. The CDR3 DNA sequence: TGTGCCAGCAGCCCCCCGCTGAGGGACAGGGTCTCCGGCTACACCTTC. This gives the protein CASSPPLRDRVSGYTF.

The rearrangement uses TRBV5-5 and TRBJ1-2; no clear D gene. V was shortened by 0 bases and J by 10 bases, with 10 bases between the two germline ends. Germline-derived CDR1 and CDR2 are SGHKS and YYEKEE (reference sequence). The CDR3 covers 12 residues. The CDR3 protein is CASSLVLEAYTF. The DNA for the CDR3 is TGTGCCAGCAGCTTGGTATTAGAAGCCTACACCTTC.

The chain carries TRBV30 and TRBJ2-1; TRBD2 might be the D (6 bases). The CDR3 covers 13 residues. Germline V gene sequence: CDR1 GTSNPN, CDR2 SVGIG (reference sequence). V was clipped by 0 bases and J by 8 bases, with 11 bases between them. The CDR3 loop is CAWSVATSYEQFF. The CDR3 DNA sequence: TGTGCCTGGAGTGTTGCCACTAGCTATGAGCAGTTCTTC.

This clone appeared once. CDR3 in DNA: TGTGCCAGCAGCTCGACTAGCGGGAGGGCCAGAGAGACCCAGTACTTC. It translates to CASSSTSGRARETQYF. This chain links TRBV7-2 with TRBJ2-5, with 14 positions matching TRBD2. This CDR3 spans 16 amino acids. V dropped 4 bases and J dropped 4; count of bases not matched to a gene: 5. Per the germline V gene, CDR1 is SGHTA and CDR2 is FQGNSA.

The chain joins TRBV4-1 to TRBJ2-7, with D possibly matching TRBD1 (7 bases). Germline CDR1 MGHRA, CDR2 YSYEKL. The CDR3 extends over 14 amino acids. V dropped 6 bases and J dropped 2 bases, with 14 bases sitting between them. The CDR3: CASSRGTETYEQYF. The CDR3 region has the DNA TGCGCCAGCAGTCGCGGGACAGAAACCTACGAGCAGTACTTC.

The chain recombines TRBV19 with TRBJ2-3; 10 positions agree with TRBD2. The trim removed 8 bases at V and 0 bases at J, leaving 14 bases unmatched. The CDR3 loop spans 18 amino acids. In germline, CDR1 is LNHDA, CDR2 SQIVND (reference sequence). DNA of the CDR3: TGTGCCAGTGGGTCGGGACTAGCGAGCACCCCTAGCACAGATACGCAGTATTTT. Its translation: CASGSGLASTPSTDTQYF. The full variable domain, rest sourced from reference TRBV19 and TRBJ2-3, is DGGITQSPKYLFRKEGQNVTLSCEQNLNHDAMYWYRQDPGQGLRLIYYSQIVNDFQKGDIAEGYSVSREKKESFPLTVTSAQKNPTAFYLCASGSGLASTPSTDTQYFGPGTRLTVL.

The count of this clone is one. The CDR3 reads CASSIAQIHEQYF. The CDR3 DNA reads as TGTGCCAGTAGTATCGCGCAAATCCACGAGCAGTACTTC. The chain carries TRBV19 and TRBJ2-7; D is unclear. CDR1 is LNHDA, CDR2 SQIVND, per germline (reference sequence). This CDR3 contains 13 residues. V shed 3 bases and J shed 5 bases, with 11 bases lying between them.

V gene TRBV2 combines with J gene TRBJ1-2, with D perhaps matching TRBD1 (6 bases). V lost 5 bases and J 6 bases, leaving 13 bases between the germline ends. This CDR3 is 13 amino acids long. Germline V CDR1 and CDR2: SNHLY, FYNNEI. CDR3 nucleotide sequence: TGTGCCAGCAGTTACAGGGTGGAGAATGGCTACACCTTC. Protein sequence: CASSYRVENGYTF.

The chain employs TRBV15 and TRBJ1-6; no definite D call. Trimming left V 0 bases short and J 9 bases short, with 9 bases between. The germline V gene has CDR1 LNHNV and CDR2 YYDKDF (reference sequence). This CDR3 spans 14 amino acids. The CDR3 protein is CATSRDGQASPLHF. The CDR3 DNA reads as TGTGCCACCAGCAGAGATGGTCAGGCTTCACCCCTCCACTTT.

The chain has TRBV28 and TRBJ1-2; 7 nucleotides align to TRBD1. Germline CDR1 and CDR2: MDHEN and SYDVKM. The CDR3 is made up of 15 amino acids. Trimming at V came to 6 bases and at J to 8 bases, leaving 15 bases not matched to a gene. The CDR3 region is CASSKTGITSGGYTF. Written as DNA, the CDR3 is TGTGCCAGCAGCAAGACAGGGATCACCAGCGGGGGCTACACCTTC.